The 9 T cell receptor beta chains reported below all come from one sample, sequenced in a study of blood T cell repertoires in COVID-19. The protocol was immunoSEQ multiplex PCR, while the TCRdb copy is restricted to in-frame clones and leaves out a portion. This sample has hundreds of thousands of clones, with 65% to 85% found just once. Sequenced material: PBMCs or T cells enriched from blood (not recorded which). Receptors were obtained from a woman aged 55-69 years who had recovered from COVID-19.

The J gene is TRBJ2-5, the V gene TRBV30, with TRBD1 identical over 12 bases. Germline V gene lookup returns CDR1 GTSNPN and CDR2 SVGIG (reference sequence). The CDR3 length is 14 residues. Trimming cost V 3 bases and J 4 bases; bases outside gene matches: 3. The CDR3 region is CAWSGTGGTETQYF. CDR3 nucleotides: TGTGCCTGGAGCGGGACAGGGGGCACAGAGACCCAGTACTTC.

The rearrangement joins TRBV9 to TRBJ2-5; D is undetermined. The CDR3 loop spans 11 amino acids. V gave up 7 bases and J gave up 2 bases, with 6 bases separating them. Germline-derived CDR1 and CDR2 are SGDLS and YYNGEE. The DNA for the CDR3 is TGTGCCAGCCCAGAACAAGAGACCCAGTACTTC. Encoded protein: CASPEQETQYF.

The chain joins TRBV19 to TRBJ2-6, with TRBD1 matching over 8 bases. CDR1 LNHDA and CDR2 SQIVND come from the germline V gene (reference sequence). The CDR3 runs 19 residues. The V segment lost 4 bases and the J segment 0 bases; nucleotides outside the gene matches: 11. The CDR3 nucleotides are TGTGCCAGTAGTACCATACCAGGACAGGGCGGCTCTGGGGCCAACGTCCTGACTTTC. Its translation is CASSTIPGQGGSGANVLTF. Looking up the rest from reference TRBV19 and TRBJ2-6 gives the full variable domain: DGGITQSPKYLFRKEGQNVTLSCEQNLNHDAMYWYRQDPGQGLRLIYYSQIVNDFQKGDIAEGYSVSREKKESFPLTVTSAQKNPTAFYLCASSTIPGQGGSGANVLTFGAGSRLTVL.

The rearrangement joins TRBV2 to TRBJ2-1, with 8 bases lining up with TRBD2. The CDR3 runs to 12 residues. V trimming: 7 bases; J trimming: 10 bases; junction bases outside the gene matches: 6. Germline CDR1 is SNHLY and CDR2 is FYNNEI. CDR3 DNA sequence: TGTGCCAGCACTCAGGCGGGGGGCGAGCAGTTCTTC. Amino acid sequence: CASTQAGGEQFF.

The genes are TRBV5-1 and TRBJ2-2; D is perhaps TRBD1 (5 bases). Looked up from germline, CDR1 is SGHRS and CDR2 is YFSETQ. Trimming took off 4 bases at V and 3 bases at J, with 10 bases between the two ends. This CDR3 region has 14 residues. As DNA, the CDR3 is TGCGCCAGCAGCAGGACACTGGACACCGGGGAGCTGTTTTTT. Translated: CASSRTLDTGELFF.

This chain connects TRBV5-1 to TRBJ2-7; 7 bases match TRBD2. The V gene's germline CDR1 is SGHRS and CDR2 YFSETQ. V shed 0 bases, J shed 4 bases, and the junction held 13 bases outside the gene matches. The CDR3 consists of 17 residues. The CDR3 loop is CASSLGALALPGYEQYF. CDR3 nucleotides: TGCGCCAGCAGCTTGGGCGCACTAGCGCTCCCTGGGTACGAGCAGTACTTC.

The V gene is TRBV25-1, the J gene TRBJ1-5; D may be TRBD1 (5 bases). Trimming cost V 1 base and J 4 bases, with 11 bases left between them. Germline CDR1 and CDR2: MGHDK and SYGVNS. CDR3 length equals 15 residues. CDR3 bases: TGTGCCAGCAGTGAATCAGGGCTTAGGAATCAGCCCCAGCATTTT. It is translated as CASSESGLRNQPQHF.

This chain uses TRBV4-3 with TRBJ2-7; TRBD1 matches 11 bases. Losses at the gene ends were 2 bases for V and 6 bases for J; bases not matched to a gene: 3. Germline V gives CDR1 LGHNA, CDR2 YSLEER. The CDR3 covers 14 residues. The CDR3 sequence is CASSQTGTGGEQYF. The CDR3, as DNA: TGCGCCAGCAGCCAAACCGGGACAGGGGGCGAGCAGTACTTC.

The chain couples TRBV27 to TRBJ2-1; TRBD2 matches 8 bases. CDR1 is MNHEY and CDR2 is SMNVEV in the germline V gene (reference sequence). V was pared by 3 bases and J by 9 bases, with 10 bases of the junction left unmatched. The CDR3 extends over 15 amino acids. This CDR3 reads CASSLVGRAGAEQFF. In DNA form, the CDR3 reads TGTGCCAGCAGTTTGGTCGGGAGGGCCGGGGCTGAGCAGTTCTTC.